The clone carrying this T cell receptor (beta chain) was observed a handful of times. These data originate in a study of chronic HIV infection and antiretroviral therapy. MiXCR was run by TCRdb on the 5' RACE reads, yielding one entry per CDR3 protein. The table shows 40,000 to 60,000 distinct CDR3 sequences, with over 15% occurring only once. This receptor was taken from an adult who had HIV and had not received antiretroviral therapy, or was an uninfected healthy control (not recorded which). What was sequenced was peripheral blood.

The CDR3 loop reads CSAPLPGGSTDTQYF. The DNA for the CDR3 is TGCAGTGCTCCTCTACCCGGCGGGAGCACAGATACGCAGTATTTT. The V gene is TRBV20-1, the J gene TRBJ2-3; the D gene is possibly TRBD2 (5 bases). The V and J ends lost 5 bases and 0 bases respectively, with 15 bases between them. Germline CDR1 and CDR2: DFQATT and SNEGSKA (reference sequence). The CDR3 consists of 15 residues.